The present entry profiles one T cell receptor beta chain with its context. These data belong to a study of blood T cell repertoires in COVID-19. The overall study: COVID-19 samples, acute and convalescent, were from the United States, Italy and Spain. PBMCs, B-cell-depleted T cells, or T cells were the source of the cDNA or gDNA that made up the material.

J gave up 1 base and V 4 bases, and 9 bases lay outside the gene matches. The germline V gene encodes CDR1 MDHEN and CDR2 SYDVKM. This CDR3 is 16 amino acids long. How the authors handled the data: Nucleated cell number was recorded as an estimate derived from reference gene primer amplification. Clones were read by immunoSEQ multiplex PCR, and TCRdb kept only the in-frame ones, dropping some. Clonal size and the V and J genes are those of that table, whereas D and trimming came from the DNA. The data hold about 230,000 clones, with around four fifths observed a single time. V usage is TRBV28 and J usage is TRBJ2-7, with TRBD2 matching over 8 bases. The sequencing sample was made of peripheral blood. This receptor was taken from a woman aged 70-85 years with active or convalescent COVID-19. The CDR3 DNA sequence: TGTGCCAGCAGTTCGGCCACTAGCGGCATATCCTACGAGCAGTACTTC. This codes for CASSSATSGISYEQYF. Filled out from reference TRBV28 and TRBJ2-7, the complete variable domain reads DVKVTQSSRYLVKRTGEKVFLECVQDMDHENMFWYRQDPGLGLRLIYFSYDVKMKEKGDIPEGYSVSREKKERFSLILESASTNQTSMYLCASSSATSGISYEQYFGPGTRLTVT.